Presented here are 20 T cell receptor beta chains from one specimen sequenced in a study of cytomegalovirus exposure and HLA in healthy donors. PCR amplification relied on 60 Vbeta primers (plus 13 Jbeta primers). The protocol was immunoSEQ multiplex PCR, while the TCRdb copy is restricted to in-frame clones and leaves out a portion. The sample has under 200,000 clones; about 80% are singletons. Sequenced: PBMCs. The receptors shown here come from a man in his forties or fifties in good health and CMV-seronegative.

J is TRBJ1-1 and V is TRBV27, with 7 bases that match TRBD1. The CDR3 sequence is 15 residues long. V shed 1 base and J 4 bases; nucleotides not matched to a gene: 6. The germline V gene has CDR1 MNHEY and CDR2 SMNVEV (reference sequence). The CDR3 loop reads CASSLYPRGITEAFF. The CDR3 nucleotides are TGTGCCAGCAGTTTATACCCCAGGGGGATCACTGAAGCTTTCTTT.

This rearrangement joins TRBV5-8 to TRBJ1-1; 11 bases are shared with TRBD1. V was clipped by 4 bases and J by 3 bases; unmatched bases: 8. Looked up from germline, CDR1 is SGHTS and CDR2 is YDEGEE. The CDR3 extends over 16 amino acids. CDR3 residues: CASSPEGTGGDTEAFF. The CDR3, as DNA: TGTGCCAGCAGCCCGGAAGGGACAGGGGGGGACACTGAAGCTTTCTTT.

This rearrangement joins TRBV7-3 to TRBJ2-1, with TRBD2 as a possible D gene (5 bases). The germline V gene encodes CDR1 SGHTA and CDR2 FQGTGA. The CDR3 is made up of 14 amino acids. Trimming pared 1 base from V and 5 bases from J, leaving 9 bases between. CDR3 amino acids: CASSLNRGNNEQFF. As DNA, the CDR3 is TGTGCCAGCAGCTTAAACCGGGGAAACAATGAGCAGTTCTTC. The full variable domain, completed using reference TRBV7-3 and TRBJ2-1, is GAGVSQTPSNKVTEKGKYVELRCDPISGHTALYWYRQSLGQGPEFLIYFQGTGAADDSGLPNDRFFAVRPEGSVSTLKIQRTERGDSAVYLCASSLNRGNNEQFFGPGTRLTVL.

This sequence joins TRBV6-5 and TRBJ2-2; 8 nucleotides agree with TRBD2. V gave up 5 bases and J gave up 5 bases; unmatched junction bases: 4. Per germline, CDR1 MNHEY and CDR2 SVGAGI. There are 14 residues in the CDR3. The CDR3 is CASSTGLGTGELFF. As DNA, the CDR3 is TGTGCCAGCAGTACGGGACTAGGAACCGGGGAGCTGTTTTTT.

This clone appeared once. This sequence joins TRBV5-4 and TRBJ2-7, with D perhaps TRBD2 (7 bases). Trimming removed 4 bases at V and 5 bases at J, with 16 bases between. The CDR3 length is 14 residues. Germline CDR1 reads SGHNT; CDR2 reads YYREEE (reference sequence). The chain's CDR3 is CASSPRGGPHEQYF. The CDR3 nucleotides are TGTGCCAGCAGCCCCCGCGGGGGCCCCCACGAGCAGTACTTC.

The chain links TRBV5-1 to TRBJ2-5; no definite D call. V lost 1 base and J 2 bases, leaving 6 bases between the germline ends. The CDR3 totals 13 residues. Germline V gene data show CDR1 as SGHRS and CDR2 as YFSETQ. The chain's CDR3 is CASSLMRQETQYF. In nucleotides, the CDR3 is TGCGCCAGCAGCTTGATGAGGCAAGAGACCCAGTACTTC.

About this clone: The same CDR3 also results from other DNA sequences found in this sample. The rearrangement links TRBV5-1 to TRBJ1-1; no clear D. The CDR3 length is 14 residues. V was shortened by 2 bases and J by 0 bases, with 8 bases between the two germline ends. The germline V gene has CDR1 SGHRS and CDR2 YFSETQ. The CDR3 bases are TGCGCCAGCAGCTTCCCAGGAATGAACACTGAAGCTTTCTTT. It translates to CASSFPGMNTEAFF. The whole variable domain, filled in from reference TRBV5-1 and TRBJ1-1, reads KAGVTQTPRYLIKTRGQQVTLSCSPISGHRSVSWYQQTPGQGLQFLFEYFSETQRNKGNFPGRFSGRQFSNSRSEMNVSTLELGDSALYLCASSFPGMNTEAFFGQGTRLTVV.

The J gene is TRBJ2-3, the V gene TRBV11-1; TRBD2 matches 7 bases. Germline-derived CDR1 and CDR2 are SGHAT and FQDESV (reference sequence). The CDR3 has 17 residues. V was clipped by 0 bases and J by 5 bases; unmatched bases: 11. In DNA, the CDR3 is TGTGCCAGCAGCTTAGCGGAGGAGGGAGGGCCTCGAGATACGCAGTATTTT. Protein sequence: CASSLAEEGGPRDTQYF.

About this clone itself: Other nucleotide sequences from this sample produce the same CDR3. The chain recombines TRBV5-1 with TRBJ2-1, with 8 nucleotides matching TRBD2. Germline-derived CDR1 and CDR2 are SGHRS and YFSETQ. The ends lost 4 bases at V and 6 bases at J; junction bases unmatched: 9. This CDR3 has 15 amino acids. In nucleotides, the CDR3 is TGCGCCAGCAGCCTCACCAGCGGGAGAGGCAATGAGCAGTTCTTC. Encoded protein: CASSLTSGRGNEQFF. Full variable domain (remainder filled in from reference TRBV5-1 and TRBJ2-1): KAGVTQTPRYLIKTRGQQVTLSCSPISGHRSVSWYQQTPGQGLQFLFEYFSETQRNKGNFPGRFSGRQFSNSRSEMNVSTLELGDSALYLCASSLTSGRGNEQFFGPGTRLTVL.

The V and J genes are TRBV28 and TRBJ1-1; perhaps TRBD1 as D (5 bases). The length of the CDR3 is 13 residues. With 11 bases removed from V and 6 bases from J, the gap between germline ends came to 19 bases. Germline-derived CDR1 and CDR2 are MDHEN and SYDVKM. DNA for the CDR3: TGTGCCTGCAACGGTGGCAGGGCCCCTGAAGCTTTCTTT. This encodes CACNGGRAPEAFF.

Only a few counts were recorded for this clone. V usage is TRBV5-4 and J usage is TRBJ2-5, with 10 bases aligning to TRBD1. The J call could be wrong; TRBJ2-7 is a better fit for the DNA end. From germline, CDR1 is SGHNT and CDR2 YYREEE (reference sequence). This CDR3 has 15 amino acids. This CDR3 reads CASSFSGRTGGEQYF. CDR3 in DNA: TGTGCCAGCAGCTTCTCGGGTAGGACAGGGGGCGAGCAGTACTTC.

V gene TRBV9 combines with J gene TRBJ2-1; D call uncertain. This CDR3 region has 13 residues. V lost 0 bases and J lost 7, with 8 bases in between. CDR1 is SGDLS and CDR2 is YYNGEE in the germline V gene. The CDR3 nucleotides read TGTGCCAGCAGCGTAGTCCCCGAGAATGAGCAGTTCTTC. Its translation is CASSVVPENEQFF.

This chain connects TRBV7-2 to TRBJ2-7, with 10 bases fitting TRBD2. After removal of 5 bases from V and 5 bases from J, the junction contained 12 bases not matched to a gene. CDR1 SGHTA and CDR2 FQGNSA come from the germline V gene. This CDR3 is built from 16 residues. CDR3 amino acids: CASSPYHSSGGDEQYF. The CDR3 bases are TGTGCCAGCAGCCCCTACCACTCTAGCGGGGGAGACGAGCAGTACTTC.

V usage is TRBV19 and J usage is TRBJ1-5, with 8 bases identical to TRBD1. The CDR3 sequence is 15 residues long. The germline CDR1 and CDR2 sequences are LNHDA and SQIVND (reference sequence). J lost 0 bases, V lost 5 bases, and 3 bases had no gene match. The CDR3 DNA reads TGTGCCAGTAGTGTCAGGGGGCCTAGCAATCAGCCCCAGCATTTT. Its translation: CASSVRGPSNQPQHF.

The chain recombines TRBV29-1 with TRBJ2-1, with 14 bases that match TRBD2. The CDR3 extends over 18 amino acids. The germline CDR1 and CDR2 sequences are SQVTM and ANQGSEA. V lost 6 bases, J lost 1 base, and 11 bases stayed unmatched. The CDR3 is CSVVGLAGVVGSYNEQFF. The CDR3 bases are TGCAGCGTAGTGGGACTAGCGGGAGTAGTAGGATCCTACAATGAGCAGTTCTTC.

V and J are TRBV21-1 and TRBJ2-1; the table's D call TRBD2 went unverified against the DNA. TRBV21-1 is termed a pseudogene. This CDR3 is 16 amino acids long. CDR3 sequence: CASSKWRREATNEQFF. CDR3 nucleotide sequence: TGTGCCAGCAGCAAATGGCGGCGGGAGGCAACCAATGAGCAGTTCTTC.

A single count supports this clone. The chain employs TRBV11-2 and TRBJ2-6; D ambiguous. CDR1 is SGHAT and CDR2 is FQNNGV in the germline V gene. This CDR3 region has 15 residues. Trimming removed 3 bases from V and 0 bases from J, with 6 bases in between. Written as DNA, the CDR3 is TGTGCCAGCAGCTTTTCCCTCTCTGGGGCCAACGTCCTGACTTTC. Protein product: CASSFSLSGANVLTF.

This rearrangement joins TRBV18 to TRBJ2-2; D is uncertain. This CDR3 is built from 18 residues. V gave up 3 bases and J gave up 5 bases, with 22 bases separating them. Germline CDR1 reads KGHSH; CDR2 reads LQKENI. The CDR3 protein is CASSPEATAFVGTGELFF. The CDR3 bases are TGTGCCAGCTCACCTGAAGCGACGGCTTTCGTAGGTACCGGGGAGCTGTTTTTT.

V and J are TRBV6-1 and TRBJ2-2, with D possibly matching TRBD2 (7 bases). The CDR3 length is 14 residues. V lost 7 bases to trimming and J lost 5 bases, with 14 bases between them. CDR1 is MNHNS and CDR2 is SASEGT in the germline V gene. The CDR3: CASNPGGETGELFF. CDR3 nucleotide sequence: TGTGCCAGCAACCCGGGGGGCGAGACCGGGGAGCTGTTTTTT.

The chain is built from TRBV27 and TRBJ2-7; 7 bases align to TRBD1. V was pared by 5 bases and J by 7 bases, with 8 bases of the junction left unmatched. CDR1 is MNHEY and CDR2 is SMNVEV in the germline V gene (reference sequence). The CDR3 contains 13 residues. CDR3 sequence (DNA): TGTGCCAGCAGTACAGGGGCCCGGTTAGAGCAGTACTTC. Translated, it gives CASSTGARLEQYF.